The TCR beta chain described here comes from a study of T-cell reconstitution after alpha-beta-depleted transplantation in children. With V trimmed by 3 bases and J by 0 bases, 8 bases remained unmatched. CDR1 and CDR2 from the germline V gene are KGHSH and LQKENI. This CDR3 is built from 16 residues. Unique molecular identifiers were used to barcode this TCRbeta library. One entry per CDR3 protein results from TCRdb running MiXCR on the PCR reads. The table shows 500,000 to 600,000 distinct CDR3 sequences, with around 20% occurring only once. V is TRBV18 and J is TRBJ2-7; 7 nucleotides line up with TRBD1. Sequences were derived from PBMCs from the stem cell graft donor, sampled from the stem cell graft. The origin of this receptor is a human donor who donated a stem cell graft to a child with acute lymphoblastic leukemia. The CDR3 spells CASSPNRQGSSYEQYF. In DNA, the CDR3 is TGTGCCAGCTCACCGAATCGACAGGGCAGCTCCTACGAGCAGTACTTC.